Below are 8 T cell receptor beta chains sequenced from a single sample in a study of T cells expressing NK-cell markers. Using the 5' RACE reads, TCRdb records one entry per CDR3 protein without DNA. The listing contains under 600,000 distinct CDR3 sequences. Specimen: blood T cells: a sorted CD56 or NKG2C T cell subset, CD4+ or CD8+ T cells, or bulk PBMC T cells (not recorded which). The receptor source for this set is a woman aged 45-60 years in good health.

The rearrangement uses TRBV14 and TRBJ1-1; the D call of TRBD1 rests on TCRdb alone, since no DNA is present to check it. CDR3 length: 14 amino acids. From germline, CDR1 is SGHDN and CDR2 FVKESK. This chain's CDR3 is CASSQGGWNTEAFF.

V gene TRBV10-3 combines with J gene TRBJ2-3; checking the TCRdb D call of TRBD2 is not possible without DNA. Per the germline V gene, CDR1 is ENHRY and CDR2 is SYGVKD. CDR3 length: 15 residues. CDR3 sequence reads: CATLGLAGVGDTQYF.

The rearrangement uses TRBV7-9 and TRBJ1-2. The CDR3 contains 12 residues. CDR1 and CDR2 (germline): SEHNR, FQNEAQ (reference sequence). CDR3 protein: CASSFIGLGYTF.

The rearrangement joins TRBV20-1 to TRBJ1-5; TCRdb gives TRBD1 as the D gene, but with no DNA this cannot be confirmed. The CDR3 has 14 residues. Germline CDR1 and CDR2: DFQATT and SNEGSKA (reference sequence). The CDR3 loop reads CSARRGTGDQPQHF.

This chain joins TRBV5-1 and TRBJ2-1; TCRdb names TRBD2, which stays unverified in the absence of DNA. Germline CDR1 SGHRS, CDR2 YFSETQ. The CDR3 has 15 residues. The CDR3 loop reads CASSTSGRIYNEQFF.

This chain uses TRBV2 with TRBJ2-7; absent DNA, TCRdb's TRBD2 call cannot be checked. The CDR3 runs 14 residues. Germline assignment: CDR1 SNHLY and CDR2 FYNNEI. CDR3 in amino acids: CASSSSGRGREQYF.

V is TRBV12-3 or TRBV12-4 and J is TRBJ2-2; TCRdb indicates TRBD1, and absent DNA this call remains unverified. The length of the CDR3 is 13 residues. The CDR3 loop reads CASAPLLSGELFF.

The chain uses TRBV5-1 and TRBJ1-4. Germline assignment: CDR1 SGHRS and CDR2 YFSETQ. This CDR3 region has 16 residues. CDR3: CASSFNRITTNEKLFF.